These 15 T cell receptor beta chains were all obtained from the same sample, sequenced in a study of OX40 agonist ivuxolimab in advanced cancers. Data came from immunoSEQ multiplex PCR; TCRdb stores just in-frame clones and leaves some out. Among about 98,000 clones listed, 70% to 90% were seen once. Material: CD4+ or CD8+ T cells sorted from blood, obtained in a trial of the OX40 agonist ivuxolimab. Receptors originate from an adult with an advanced solid tumor such as melanoma, head and neck, liver or kidney cancer.

The chain has TRBV5-1 and TRBJ1-2; D gene unclear. CDR3 length: 12 amino acids. Germline V gene data show CDR1 as SGHRS and CDR2 as YFSETQ. Trimming cost V 0 bases and J 8 bases, with 8 bases left between them. CDR3 in DNA: TGCGCCAGCAGCTTGGGGGCCAGGGGCTACACCTTC. It specifies CASSLGARGYTF.

This clone was observed a handful of times. For the CDR3, the DNA is TGTGCCAGCATTTCCCGATTTAAGCGGGCTTTCTTT. Its translation: CASISRFKRAFF. The gene calls are TRBV28 and TRBJ1-1; the D is unclear. CDR1 is MDHEN, CDR2 SYDVKM, per germline. This CDR3 is built from 12 residues. Trimming left V 7 bases short and J 11 bases short, with 17 bases between.

This clone was found once. V is TRBV7-8 and J is TRBJ2-2, with D maybe TRBD1 (6 bases). The CDR3 sequence is 15 residues long. CDR1 and CDR2 from the germline V gene are SGHVS and FQNEAQ. The V gene lost 5 bases and the J gene lost 3 bases, with 13 bases spanning the gap. CDR3 nucleotide sequence: TGTGCCAGCAGCCAGGGGACGCCATACACCGGGGAGCTGTTTTTT. This sequence encodes CASSQGTPYTGELFF.

The V gene is TRBV29-1, the J gene TRBJ1-2, with 9 bases matching TRBD1. The CDR3 covers 17 residues. Germline V gives CDR1 SQVTM, CDR2 ANQGSEA. Trimming removed 5 bases from V and 8 bases from J; junction bases left unmatched: 21. CDR3 sequence reads: CSVSGTGLTDEGYGYTF. CDR3 nucleotides: TGCAGCGTTTCTGGGACAGGGCTTACCGACGAGGGGTACGGCTACACCTTC.

The rearrangement links TRBV14 to TRBJ1-6; D gene ambiguous. V shed 10 bases and J shed 1 base, with 20 bases lying between them. The germline gives CDR1 SGHDN, CDR2 FVKESK. The CDR3 sequence is 17 residues long. Here the CDR3 DNA reads TGTGCCATCCCCTTTATACCAAGTTGGTCCTATAATTCACCCCTCCACTTT. Its translation: CAIPFIPSWSYNSPLHF.

This clone is a singleton in its sample. The chain recombines TRBV28 with TRBJ2-3, with D maybe TRBD2 (6 bases). In germline, CDR1 is MDHEN, CDR2 SYDVKM. The V and J ends lost 8 bases and 14 bases respectively, with 17 bases between them. This CDR3 comprises 11 residues. CDR3 sequence: CASAAGRSAYF. CDR3 DNA sequence: TGTGCCAGCGCGGCGGGAAGATCGGCGTATTTT.

The genes are TRBV5-1 and TRBJ2-2; tentatively, D is TRBD1 (5 bases). Per the germline V gene, CDR1 is SGHRS and CDR2 is YFSETQ. The CDR3 runs 15 residues. V was trimmed by 2 bases and J by 0 bases, leaving 8 bases between them. CDR3 protein: CASSLGHANTGELFF. The CDR3 DNA reads as TGCGCCAGCAGCTTAGGACACGCGAACACCGGGGAGCTGTTTTTT.

The J gene is TRBJ1-2, the V gene TRBV7-2; D remains unclear. CDR1 and CDR2 from the germline V gene are SGHTA and FQGNSA. This CDR3 has 14 amino acids. V was pared by 1 base and J by 5 bases, with 11 bases between. CDR3 DNA sequence: TGTGCCAGCAGCTTAGGAGGAAGAGGATATGGCTACACCTTC. Translated: CASSLGGRGYGYTF.

Concerning this clone: Relative to the germline gene, one junction end is altered; a read error may explain this. This chain uses TRBV11-3 with TRBJ2-5, with D maybe TRBD2 (6 bases). Germline values: CDR1 SGHNT, CDR2 YENEEA. The CDR3 contains 12 residues. CDR3 protein: CASSFTGAPSDF. In nucleotides, the CDR3 is TGTGCCAGCAGCTTTACGGGAGCCCCGTCTGACTTC.

The chain has TRBV28 and TRBJ1-2; D is possibly TRBD1 (6 bases). Germline values: CDR1 MDHEN, CDR2 SYDVKM. The length of the CDR3 is 15 residues. V was trimmed by 2 bases and J by 4 bases, leaving 14 bases between them. The CDR3 protein is CASSLPDQGSYGYTF. The CDR3 DNA follows: TGTGCCAGCAGTTTACCCGACCAGGGGAGCTATGGCTACACCTTC.

This chain links TRBV27 with TRBJ1-2; TRBD1 agrees at 7 bases. CDR3 length equals 14 residues. J lost 6 bases, V lost 2 bases, and 6 bases had no gene match. Germline-derived CDR1 and CDR2 are MNHEY and SMNVEV (reference sequence). The CDR3 sequence is CASSLIGGGDGYTF. The CDR3 DNA reads TGTGCCAGCAGTTTAATAGGGGGCGGGGATGGCTACACCTTC.

Of note for this clone: A read error may account for a junction end that differs from germline. This chain connects TRBV5-1 to TRBJ1-1, with 8 bases aligning to TRBD1. The CDR3 consists of 12 residues. CDR1 and CDR2 from the germline V gene are SGHRS and YFSETQ. This CDR3 is CASTLDRAEAFF. CDR3 DNA: TGCGCCAGCACCTTGGACAGGGCTGAAGCTTTCTTT. The whole variable domain, filled in from reference TRBV5-1 and TRBJ1-1, reads KAGVTQTPRYLIKTRGQQVTLSCSPISGHRSVSWYQQTPGQGLQFLFEYFSETQRNKGNFPGRFSGRQFSNSRSEMNVSTLELGDSALYLCASTLDRAEAFFGQGTRLTVV.

The V call is TRBV6-5, the J call TRBJ2-3, with D perhaps TRBD2 (5 bases). V lost 4 bases to trimming and J lost 0 bases, with 11 bases between them. This CDR3 region has 15 residues. CDR1 and CDR2 (germline): MNHEY, SVGAGI. Here the CDR3 DNA reads TGTGCCAGCAGTTTGTGGGGAGTTAGCACAGATACGCAGTATTTT. This gives the protein CASSLWGVSTDTQYF.

This chain joins TRBV11-2 and TRBJ2-5, with D perhaps given as TRBD1 or TRBD2 (5 bases each). The CDR3 runs 14 residues. Germline values: CDR1 SGHAT, CDR2 FQNNGV. With 3 bases removed from V and 2 bases from J, the gap between germline ends came to 10 bases. CDR3 sequence: CASSFSWGQETQYF. The CDR3 coding sequence is TGTGCCAGCAGCTTCTCGTGGGGGCAAGAGACCCAGTACTTC.

The V gene is TRBV5-3, the J gene TRBJ1-5; no reliable D call. TRBV5-3 is classed as an ORF, of uncertain function. The CDR3 is 14 amino acids. V lost 5 bases to trimming and J lost 1 base, with 10 bases between them. CDR3: CARSSDGSNQPQHF. The CDR3 nucleotides are TGTGCCAGAAGTTCGGACGGGAGCAATCAGCCCCAGCATTTT.